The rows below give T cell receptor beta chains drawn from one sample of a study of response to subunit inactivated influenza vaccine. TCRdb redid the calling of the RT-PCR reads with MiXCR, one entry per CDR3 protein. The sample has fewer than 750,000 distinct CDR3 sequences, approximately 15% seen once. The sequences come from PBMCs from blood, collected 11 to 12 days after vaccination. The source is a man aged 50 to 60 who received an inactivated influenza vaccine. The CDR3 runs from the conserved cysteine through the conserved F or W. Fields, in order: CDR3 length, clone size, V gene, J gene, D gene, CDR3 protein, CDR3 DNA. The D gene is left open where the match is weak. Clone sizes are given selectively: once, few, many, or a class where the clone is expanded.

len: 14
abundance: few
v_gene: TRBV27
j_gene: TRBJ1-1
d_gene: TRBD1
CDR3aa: CASSWGQGAAEAFF
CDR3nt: TGTGCCAGCAGTTGGGGACAGGGAGCAGCTGAAGCTTTCTTT

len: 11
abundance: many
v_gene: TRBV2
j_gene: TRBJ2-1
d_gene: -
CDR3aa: CASSDWNEQFF
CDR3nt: TGTGCCAGCAGTGATTGGAATGAGCAGTTCTTC

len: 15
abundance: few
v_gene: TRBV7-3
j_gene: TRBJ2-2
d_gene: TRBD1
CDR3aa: CASSLGTGSAGELFF
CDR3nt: TGTGCCAGCAGCTTAGGGACAGGTAGCGCCGGGGAGCTGTTTTTT

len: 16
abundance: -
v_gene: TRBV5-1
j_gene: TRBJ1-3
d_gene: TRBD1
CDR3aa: CASSRLTGGQGNTIYF
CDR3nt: TGCGCCAGCAGCCGCCTGACAGGGGGACAAGGAAACACCATATATTTT

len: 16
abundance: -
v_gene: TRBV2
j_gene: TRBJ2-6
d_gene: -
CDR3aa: CASSEGVRAGANVLTF
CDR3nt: TGTGCCAGCAGTGAAGGGGTCAGGGCTGGGGCCAACGTCCTGACTTTC

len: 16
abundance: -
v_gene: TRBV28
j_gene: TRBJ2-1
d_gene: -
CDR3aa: CASSILGQSSYNEQFF
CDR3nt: TGTGCCAGCAGTATACTAGGACAAAGCTCCTACAATGAGCAGTTCTTC

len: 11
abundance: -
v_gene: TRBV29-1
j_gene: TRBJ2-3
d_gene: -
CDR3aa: CSVRVTDTQYF
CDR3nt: TGCAGCGTTAGGGTCACAGATACGCAGTATTTT

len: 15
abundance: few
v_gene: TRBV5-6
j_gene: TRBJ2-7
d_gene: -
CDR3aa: CASSLRGQSSYEQYF
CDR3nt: TGTGCCAGCAGCCTCCGAGGACAGAGCTCCTACGAGCAGTACTTC

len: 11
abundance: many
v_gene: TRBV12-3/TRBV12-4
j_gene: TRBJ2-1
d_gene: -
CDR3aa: CASSAAGDRFF
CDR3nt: TGTGCCAGCAGTGCTGCAGGGGATCGGTTCTTC

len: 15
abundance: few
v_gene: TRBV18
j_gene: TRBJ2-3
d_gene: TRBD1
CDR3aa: CASSSTGGRTDTQYF
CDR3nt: TGTGCCAGCTCATCGACAGGGGGCCGCACAGATACGCAGTATTTT

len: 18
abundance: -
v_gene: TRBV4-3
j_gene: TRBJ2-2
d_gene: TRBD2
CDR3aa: CASSQDGFASGGPGELFF
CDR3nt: TGCGCCAGCAGCCAAGATGGGTTCGCTAGCGGGGGGCCCGGGGAGCTGTTTTTT

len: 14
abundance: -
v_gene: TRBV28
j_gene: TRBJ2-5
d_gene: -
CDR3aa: CASSTPGNRETQYF
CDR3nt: TGTGCCAGCAGTACCCCAGGGAACAGAGAGACCCAGTACTTC

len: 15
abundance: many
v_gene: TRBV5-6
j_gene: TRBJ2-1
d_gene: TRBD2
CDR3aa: CASSLVSAGDNEQFF
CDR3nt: TGTGCCAGCAGCTTGGTGTCGGCGGGGGACAATGAGCAGTTCTTC

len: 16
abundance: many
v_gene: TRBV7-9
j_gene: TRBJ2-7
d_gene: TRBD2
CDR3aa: CASSSGLAGRAYEQYF
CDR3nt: TGTGCCAGCAGCTCGGGACTAGCGGGAAGGGCCTACGAGCAGTACTTC

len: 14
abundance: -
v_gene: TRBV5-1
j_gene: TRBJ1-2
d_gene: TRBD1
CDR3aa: CASSPENRGSGYTF
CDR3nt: TGCGCCAGCAGCCCAGAGAACAGGGGTAGTGGCTACACCTTC

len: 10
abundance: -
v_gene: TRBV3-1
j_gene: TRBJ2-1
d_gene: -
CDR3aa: CASTLNEQFF
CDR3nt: TGTGCCAGCACCCTTAATGAGCAGTTCTTC

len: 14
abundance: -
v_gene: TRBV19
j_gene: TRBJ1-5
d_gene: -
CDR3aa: CASRVRGRGQPQHF
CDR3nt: TGTGCCAGTAGGGTCAGGGGAAGGGGTCAGCCCCAGCATTTT

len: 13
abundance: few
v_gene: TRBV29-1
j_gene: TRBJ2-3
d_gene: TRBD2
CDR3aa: CSVSGLASNTQYF
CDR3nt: TGCAGCGTTTCCGGACTAGCGTCAAATACGCAGTATTTT

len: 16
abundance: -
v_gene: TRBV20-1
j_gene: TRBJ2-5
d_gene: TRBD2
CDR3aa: CSARVSGVPARETQYF
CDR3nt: TGCAGTGCTAGGGTTAGCGGGGTGCCGGCGAGGGAGACCCAGTACTTC

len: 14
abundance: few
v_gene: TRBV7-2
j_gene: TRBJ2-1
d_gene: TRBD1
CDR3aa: CASSQTIQGFEQFF
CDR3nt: TGTGCCAGCAGCCAAACGATACAGGGGTTTGAGCAGTTCTTC

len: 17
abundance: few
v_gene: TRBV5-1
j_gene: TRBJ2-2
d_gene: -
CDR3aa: CASSDNPGRRNTGELFF
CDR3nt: TGCGCCAGCAGCGATAATCCGGGACGGAGGAACACCGGGGAGCTGTTTTTT

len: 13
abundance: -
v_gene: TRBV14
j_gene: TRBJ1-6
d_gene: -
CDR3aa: CASSRSHNSPLHF
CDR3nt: TGTGCCAGCAGCCGCTCGCATAATTCACCCCTCCACTTT

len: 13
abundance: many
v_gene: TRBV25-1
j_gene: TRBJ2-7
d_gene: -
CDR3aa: CASSENTDYEQYF
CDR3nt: TGTGCCAGCAGTGAAAATACCGACTACGAGCAGTACTTC

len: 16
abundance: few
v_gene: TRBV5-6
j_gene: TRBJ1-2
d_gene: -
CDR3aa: CASSFTLAGAYYGYTF
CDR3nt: TGTGCCAGCAGCTTCACGTTGGCTGGAGCGTACTATGGCTACACCTTC

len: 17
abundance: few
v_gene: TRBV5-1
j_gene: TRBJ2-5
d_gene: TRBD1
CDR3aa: CASSSHTQGQGRETQYF
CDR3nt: TGCGCCAGCAGCTCGCACACACAAGGACAGGGGCGAGAGACCCAGTACTTC

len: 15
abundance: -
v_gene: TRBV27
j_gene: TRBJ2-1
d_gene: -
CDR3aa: CASGWGGTRANEQFF
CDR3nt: TGTGCCAGTGGATGGGGTGGGACCCGGGCTAATGAGCAGTTCTTC

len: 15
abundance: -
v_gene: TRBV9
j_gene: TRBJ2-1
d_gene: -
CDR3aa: CASSVTPGWNDEQFF
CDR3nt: TGTGCCAGCAGCGTAACCCCGGGGTGGAATGATGAGCAGTTCTTC

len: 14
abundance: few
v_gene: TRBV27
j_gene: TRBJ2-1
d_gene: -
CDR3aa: CASREGGPGNEQFF
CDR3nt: TGTGCCAGCAGGGAAGGGGGGCCGGGGAATGAGCAGTTCTTC

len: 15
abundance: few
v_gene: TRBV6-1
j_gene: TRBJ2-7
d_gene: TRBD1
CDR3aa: CASSPGQGGPYEQYF
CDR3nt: TGTGCCAGCAGTCCCGGACAGGGGGGTCCCTACGAGCAGTACTTC

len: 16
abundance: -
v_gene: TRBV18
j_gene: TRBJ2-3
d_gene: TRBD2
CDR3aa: CASSPRLRGGTDTQYF
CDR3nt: TGTGCCAGCTCACCACGCCTTCGGGGGGGAACAGATACGCAGTATTTT

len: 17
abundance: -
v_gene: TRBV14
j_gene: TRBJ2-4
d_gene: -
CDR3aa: CASRVSTGSKTKNIQYF
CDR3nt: TGTGCCAGCAGAGTGAGTACCGGGAGTAAGACCAAAAACATTCAGTACTTC

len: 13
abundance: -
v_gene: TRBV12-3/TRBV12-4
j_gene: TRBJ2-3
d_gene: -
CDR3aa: CASSLDRLNTQYF
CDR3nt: TGTGCCAGCAGTTTGGACCGCCTAAATACGCAGTATTTT

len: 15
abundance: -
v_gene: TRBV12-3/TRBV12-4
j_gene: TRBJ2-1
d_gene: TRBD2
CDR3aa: CASSSGSSGYNEQFF
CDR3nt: TGTGCCAGCAGCAGCGGGAGCTCGGGATACAATGAGCAGTTCTTC

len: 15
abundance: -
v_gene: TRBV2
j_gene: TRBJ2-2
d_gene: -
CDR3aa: CASKEGGFNTGELFF
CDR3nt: TGTGCCAGCAAGGAGGGGGGGTTCAACACCGGGGAGCTGTTTTTT

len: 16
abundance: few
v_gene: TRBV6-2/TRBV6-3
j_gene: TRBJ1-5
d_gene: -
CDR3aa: CASSSQAVRGYQPQHF
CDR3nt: TGTGCCAGCAGTTCCCAGGCGGTCAGGGGTTATCAGCCCCAGCATTTT

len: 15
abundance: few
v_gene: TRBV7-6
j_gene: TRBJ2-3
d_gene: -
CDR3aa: CASSLVRQSTDTQYF
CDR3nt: TGTGCCAGCAGCTTAGTTAGGCAGAGCACAGATACGCAGTATTTT

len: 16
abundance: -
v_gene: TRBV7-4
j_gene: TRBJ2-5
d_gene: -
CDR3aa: CASSQGGLAVVRTQYF
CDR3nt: TGTGCCAGCAGCCAGGGGGGGCTAGCGGTTGTACGGACCCAGTACTTC

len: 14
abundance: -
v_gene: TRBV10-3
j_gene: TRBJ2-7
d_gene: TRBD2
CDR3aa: CAADSGGGQYEQYF
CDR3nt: TGTGCCGCGGACAGCGGGGGGGGCCAGTACGAGCAGTACTTC

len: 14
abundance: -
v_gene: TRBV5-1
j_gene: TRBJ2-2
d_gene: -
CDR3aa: CASSLGARIGELFF
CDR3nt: TGCGCCAGCAGCTTGGGGGCGCGGATCGGGGAGCTGTTTTTT

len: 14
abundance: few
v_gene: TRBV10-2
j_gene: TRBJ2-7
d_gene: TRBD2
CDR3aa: CASSELAGVYEQYF
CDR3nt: TGCGCCAGCAGTGAACTAGCGGGGGTTTACGAGCAGTACTTC

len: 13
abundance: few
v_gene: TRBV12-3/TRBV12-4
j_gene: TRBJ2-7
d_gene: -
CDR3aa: CASSLVGKYEQYF
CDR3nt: TGTGCCAGCAGTTTGGTCGGGAAATACGAGCAGTACTTC

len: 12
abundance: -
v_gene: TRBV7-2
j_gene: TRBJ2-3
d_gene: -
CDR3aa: CASSHDVGAQYF
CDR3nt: TGTGCCAGCAGTCATGACGTGGGTGCGCAGTATTTT

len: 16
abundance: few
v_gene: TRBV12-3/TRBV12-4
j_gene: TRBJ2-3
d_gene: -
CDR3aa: CASSNWEGENTDTQYF
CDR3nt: TGTGCCAGCAGCAATTGGGAGGGGGAGAACACAGATACGCAGTATTTT

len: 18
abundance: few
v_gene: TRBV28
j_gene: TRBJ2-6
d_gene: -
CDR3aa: CASSLSTGDFSGANVLTF
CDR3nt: TGTGCCAGCAGTTTATCTACAGGGGACTTCTCTGGGGCCAACGTCCTGACTTTC

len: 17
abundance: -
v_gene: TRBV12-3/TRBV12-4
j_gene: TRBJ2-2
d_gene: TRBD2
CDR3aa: CASSLTSGTANTGELFF
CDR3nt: TGTGCCAGCAGCCTGACTAGCGGGACGGCGAACACCGGGGAGCTGTTTTTT

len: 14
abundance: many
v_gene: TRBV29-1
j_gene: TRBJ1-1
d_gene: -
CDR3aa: CSVVSGHLNTEAFF
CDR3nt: TGCAGCGTCGTCTCCGGACACCTGAACACTGAAGCTTTCTTT

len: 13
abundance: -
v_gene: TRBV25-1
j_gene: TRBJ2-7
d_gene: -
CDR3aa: CASRLGGHHEQYF
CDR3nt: TGTGCCAGCAGACTCGGAGGGCATCACGAGCAGTACTTC

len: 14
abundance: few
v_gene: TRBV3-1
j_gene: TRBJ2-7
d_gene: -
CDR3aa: CASSEGKQGPKQYF
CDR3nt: TGTGCCAGCAGCGAAGGGAAGCAGGGTCCCAAGCAGTACTTC

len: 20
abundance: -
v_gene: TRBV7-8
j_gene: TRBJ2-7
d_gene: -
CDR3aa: CASSLAGERRTLQASYEQYF
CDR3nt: TGTGCCAGCAGCTTAGCGGGGGAACGGCGGACTCTACAAGCCTCCTACGAGCAGTACTTC

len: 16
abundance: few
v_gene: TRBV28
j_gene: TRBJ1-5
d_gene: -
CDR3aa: CASSLLPGTRDQPQHF
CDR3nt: TGTGCCAGCAGTTTACTCCCGGGCACCCGCGATCAGCCCCAGCATTTT

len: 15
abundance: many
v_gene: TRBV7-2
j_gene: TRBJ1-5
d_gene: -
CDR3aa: CASSLMGLGNQPQHF
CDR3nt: TGTGCCAGCAGCTTAATGGGGCTTGGCAATCAGCCCCAGCATTTT

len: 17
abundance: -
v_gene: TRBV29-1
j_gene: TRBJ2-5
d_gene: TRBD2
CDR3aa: CSVAYRGLAGSQETQYF
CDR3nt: TGCAGCGTTGCTTATAGGGGACTAGCGGGCAGCCAAGAGACCCAGTACTTC

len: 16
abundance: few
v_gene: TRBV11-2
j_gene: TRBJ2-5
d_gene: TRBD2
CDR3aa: CASSPGAGVSLETQYF
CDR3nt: TGTGCCAGCAGCCCAGGAGCGGGGGTGTCTCTGGAGACCCAGTACTTC